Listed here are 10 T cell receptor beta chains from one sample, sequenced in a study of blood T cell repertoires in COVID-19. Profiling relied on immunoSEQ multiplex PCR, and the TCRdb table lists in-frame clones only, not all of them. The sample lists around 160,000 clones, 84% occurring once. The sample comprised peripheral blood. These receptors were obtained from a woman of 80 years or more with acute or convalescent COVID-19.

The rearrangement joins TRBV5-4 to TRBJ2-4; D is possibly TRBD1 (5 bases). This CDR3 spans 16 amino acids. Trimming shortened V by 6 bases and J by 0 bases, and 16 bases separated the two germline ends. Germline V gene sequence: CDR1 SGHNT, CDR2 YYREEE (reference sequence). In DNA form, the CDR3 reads TGTGCCAGCACCACACCCACAGGATTAGCCAAAAACATTCAGTACTTC. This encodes CASTTPTGLAKNIQYF.

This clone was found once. The CDR3 protein is CASSVSGRRSTDTQYF. The DNA of the CDR3 is TGTGCCAGCTCGGTTAGCGGGAGACGTAGCACAGATACGCAGTATTTT. The V call is TRBV27, the J call TRBJ2-3; 9 bases match TRBD2. Unmatched junction bases numbered 9, after V lost 8 bases and J lost 0 bases. This CDR3 is built from 16 residues. Germline CDR1 and CDR2: MNHEY and SMNVEV (reference sequence).

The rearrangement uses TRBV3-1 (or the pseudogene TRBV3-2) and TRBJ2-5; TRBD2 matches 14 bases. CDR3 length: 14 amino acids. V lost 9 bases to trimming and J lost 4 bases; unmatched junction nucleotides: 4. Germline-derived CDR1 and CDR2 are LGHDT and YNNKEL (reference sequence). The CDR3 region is CASCGLAGGETQYF. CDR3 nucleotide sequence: TGTGCCAGTTGTGGACTAGCGGGGGGAGAGACCCAGTACTTC.

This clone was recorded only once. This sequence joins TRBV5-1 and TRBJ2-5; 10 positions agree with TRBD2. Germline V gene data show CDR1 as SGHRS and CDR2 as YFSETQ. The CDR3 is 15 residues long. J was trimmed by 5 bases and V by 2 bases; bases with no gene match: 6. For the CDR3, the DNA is TGCGCCAGCAGCTTTTGGAGCGGGGGGGCGGAGACCCAGTACTTC. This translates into CASSFWSGGAETQYF.

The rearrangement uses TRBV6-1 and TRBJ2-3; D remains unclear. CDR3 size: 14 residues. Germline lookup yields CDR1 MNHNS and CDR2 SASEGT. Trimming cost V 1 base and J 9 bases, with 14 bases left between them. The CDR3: CASSEGGGPVTQYF. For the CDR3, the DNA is TGTGCCAGCAGTGAAGGAGGTGGTCCTGTGACGCAGTATTTT.

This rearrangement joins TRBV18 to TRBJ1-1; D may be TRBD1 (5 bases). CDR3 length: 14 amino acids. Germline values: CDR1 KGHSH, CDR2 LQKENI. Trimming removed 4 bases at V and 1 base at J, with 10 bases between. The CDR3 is CASSLYGQNTEAFF. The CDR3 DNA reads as TGTGCCAGCTCACTGTACGGACAGAACACTGAAGCTTTCTTT.

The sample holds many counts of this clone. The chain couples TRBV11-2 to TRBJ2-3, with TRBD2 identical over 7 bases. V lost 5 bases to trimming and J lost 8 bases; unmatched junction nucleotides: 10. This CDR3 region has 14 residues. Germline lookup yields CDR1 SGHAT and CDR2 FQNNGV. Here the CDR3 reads CASSQSGIGSTQYF. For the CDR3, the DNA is TGTGCCAGCAGCCAAAGCGGGATTGGTAGTACGCAGTATTTT.

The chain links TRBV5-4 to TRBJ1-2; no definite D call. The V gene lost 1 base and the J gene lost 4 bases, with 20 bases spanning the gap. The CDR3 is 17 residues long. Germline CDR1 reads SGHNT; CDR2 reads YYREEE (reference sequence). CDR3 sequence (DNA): TGTGCCAGCAGCTTGCTAACCCGGGATCCCACCCTCTATGGCTACACCTTC. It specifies CASSLLTRDPTLYGYTF.

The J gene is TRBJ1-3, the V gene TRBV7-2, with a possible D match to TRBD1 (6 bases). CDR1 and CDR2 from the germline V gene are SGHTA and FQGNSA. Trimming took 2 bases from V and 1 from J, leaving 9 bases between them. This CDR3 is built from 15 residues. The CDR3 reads CASSLTGQSGNTIYF. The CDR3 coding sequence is TGTGCCAGCAGCTTAACAGGGCAATCTGGAAACACCATATATTTT.

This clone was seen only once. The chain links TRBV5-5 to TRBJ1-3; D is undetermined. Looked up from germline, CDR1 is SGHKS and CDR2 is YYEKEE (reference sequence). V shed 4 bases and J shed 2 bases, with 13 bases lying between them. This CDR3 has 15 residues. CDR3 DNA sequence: TGTGCCAGCAGCGTAGCGACTGACACTGGAAACACCATATATTTT. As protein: CASSVATDTGNTIYF.